This T cell receptor (beta chain) is drawn from a study of blood T cell repertoires in COVID-19. Study-wide context: Both acute and convalescent COVID-19 samples were obtained from the United States, Italy and Spain.

Germline CDR1 is LGHNA and CDR2 is YSLEER. The CDR3 sequence is 14 residues long. V lost 3 bases and J lost 4, with 9 bases in between. In the original processing: Quantification of nucleated cells was approximated via reference gene primer amplification. Produced via immunoSEQ multiplex PCR; TCRdb's table is partial and in-frame only. From that table come the V and J calls and clone size; the DNA was used to work out D and trimming. The table lists 160,000 or so clones, approximately 85% of them singletons. The clonotype was recovered from a woman in her sixties with COVID-19, enrolled during active disease. Sequences were obtained from peripheral blood. This chain connects TRBV4-3 to TRBJ2-2; D not resolved. The CDR3 sequence: CASSHDSGTGELFF. CDR3 in DNA: TGCGCCAGCAGCCATGATTCGGGCACCGGGGAGCTGTTTTTT.